This is a list of T cell receptor beta chains from one sample in a study of cytomegalovirus exposure and HLA in healthy donors. Assay: immunoSEQ multiplex PCR; the TCRdb copy retains only in-frame clones and omits some. This repertoire shows approximately 27,000 clones, 62% found once; its top ten account for approximately 43%. Sequenced input: PBMCs. These receptors all come from a male donor in good health and CMV-seropositive. Both conserved end residues are trimmed from each CDR3. The order of the fields is CDR3 protein, clone size, V gene, CDR3 length, D gene. A D gene is named only where the DNA matches it firmly. Only some rows state a clone size, as once, few, many or a class for expanded clones.

ASSLPGGDTEAF | - | TRBV5-6 | 12 | -
ASSHDISNTEAF | few | TRBV4-1 | 12 | -
ASSSTGGVWDTEAF | once | TRBV5-4 | 14 | TRBD1
ASSDGTGGNTEAF | - | TRBV2 | 13 | TRBD1
ASSPPRQGGYEQY | - | TRBV18 | 13 | TRBD1
ASSPLQGTEAF | few | TRBV18 | 11 | -
ASSRTASNQPQH | once | TRBV5-8 | 12 | -
ATSRGSEGKLF | - | TRBV15 | 11 | -
ASSGTLGGGTDTQY | - | TRBV2 | 14 | TRBD2
ASSPSRGGTEAF | once | TRBV18 | 12 | -
AWSGQVLNYGYT | few | TRBV30 | 12 | -
ASSYPEKGYT | - | TRBV6-6 | 10 | -
SVRQVNTEAF | - | TRBV29-1 | 10 | -
ASGLVTGVGNTIY | - | TRBV12-5 | 13 | TRBD1
ASSLPPGTQY | - | TRBV5-1 | 10 | -
ASSLGQPKETQY | - | TRBV7-9 | 12 | TRBD1
ASSELYVGYT | few | TRBV19 | 10 | -
ASSSGRQGVNQPQH | - | TRBV19 | 14 | TRBD1
ASSIQGGGRYEQY | few | TRBV19 | 13 | -
ASSEGTGGSGANVLT | - | TRBV6-4 | 15 | TRBD1
SAAHVNEQF | - | TRBV20-1 | 9 | -
ASSYTGSSETQY | - | TRBV7-9 | 12 | -
ASSLASVVYGYT | - | TRBV7-9 | 12 | -
ASSRSPRETQY | once | TRBV6-6 | 11 | -
ASCPDSGGSGYGYT | - | TRBV18 | 14 | TRBD1
ASGTTLNTEAF | few | TRBV19 | 11 | -
ASSTPVGRAQETQY | few | TRBV28 | 14 | -
HRALGGNYGYT | few | TRBV19 | 11 | -
ASSPRGGSGNQPQH | - | TRBV7-2 | 14 | -
ASGAHLTSGGLNTGELF | - | TRBV12-5 | 17 | TRBD2
ASSSGAGTGSYEQY | few | TRBV27 | 14 | TRBD1
ASSALAGASNEQF | few | TRBV6-4 | 13 | TRBD2